This TCR beta chain was obtained from a study of cytomegalovirus exposure and HLA in healthy donors (dated by TCRdb to between 2016 and 2019). With respect to the entire study: In an earlier analysis of 587 of the donors, about 270 Gb of sequence data and just under 120 million unique TCR beta sequences from some 170 million T cells were reported. Roughly 300 gigabases of sequencing data and 70 million to 100 million unique TCR sequences made up an early release that covered approximately 650 HLA-typed donors. Of the roughly 390 genotyped donors, 81% fell in the genetic ancestry cluster associated with self-reported Caucasian donors. The study aimed to test whether cataloging public T cell receptors could reveal signatures of past pathogen exposure. Using immunosequencing, the study profiled T cell repertoires from about 610 subjects and related those repertoires to cytomegalovirus serostatus. A separate validation cohort of roughly 130 different subjects was used in addition to the 666-subject first cohort. To predict cytomegalovirus infection status, the study combined high-throughput TCR immunosequencing, statistical association of individual TCRs with disease status, and machine learning. In a later analysis, previously published TCR beta repertoires from 550 to 700 donors were re-analyzed and high-resolution HLA genotyping was added so that TCR occurrence patterns could be studied. Rather than using new phenotypic data, the later analysis identified candidate immune exposures from TCR beta sequences and from how often those sequences occurred across donors. To decide whether each TCR beta V gene segment behaved as functional or pseudogenic, an earlier analysis of 587 of the donors relied on high-throughput TCR beta sequencing. Donor age, sex, ethnicity and CMV serostatus were compiled alongside the repertoire data. In a later genetic analysis, genome-wide SNP genotypes for about 55% of the roughly 700 donors were used, and that subset was treated as a discovery cohort. Every repertoire in the discovery cohort had been generated on one and the same sequencing platform. Both class I and class II loci were covered by HLA typing, at four-digit resolution. Typing coverage varied by locus: about 620-630 donors for A, B, C, DRB1 and DQB1; about 520 for DQA1; around 610 for DPA1; more than 450 for DPB1. Several DR-DQ haplotypes were handled as single units for association and clustering because linkage in the cohort was strong. On average, about 240,000 unique TCR beta nucleotide sequences were sequenced per donor among 300 to 500 genotyped donors of the cohort, with roughly 18% of those sequences being non-productive.

Concerning this clone itself: No antigen is known for it.

Preparation of the library involved the immunoSEQ multiplex PCR assay. For the multiplex PCR, a mixture combining 60 forward primers for TCR Vbeta segments and 13 reverse primers for TCR Jbeta segments was used. A multiplex PCR assay on genomic DNA amplified the CDR3 region of rearranged TCR beta genes. Amplified TCR beta libraries were sequenced as 87-base-pair reads on the Illumina HiSeq System. The original methods were these. A later analysis tallied approximately 87 million unique TCR beta chains across the 660 or so repertoires, and some 10 million of those chains were shared by two or more donors. To remove PCR and sequencing errors, raw reads were error-corrected and collapsed into unique sequences using a nearest-neighbor algorithm that merged closely related sequences. V, D and J gene segments were assigned by aligning CDR3 sequences to IMGT reference sequences. Each retained sequence needed at least a six-nucleotide match to both a V gene segment and a J gene segment. A rearrangement was called productive if the CDR3 had no stop codons and remained in frame with V and J, and every other rearrangement was called non-productive. CDR3 was defined by IMGT convention, running from the second conserved V-encoded cysteine to the conserved J-encoded phenylalanine. In an earlier analysis of around 600 of the donors, sequences lacking an unambiguous match to a single V gene segment were excluded. An earlier analysis of under 750 of the donors called V segments functional above 56.7% productive rearrangements and segregating when the between-donor standard deviation exceeded 5%. A statistical classification framework was developed to diagnose cytomegalovirus status using the catalog of TCR beta chain sequences. A later analysis assigned V and J genes by comparing TCR nucleotide sequences with IMGT/GENE-DB human TR gene sequences. A later analysis assigned CDR3 sequences and most-parsimonious VDJ recombination scenarios with the TCRdist pipeline. In a later analysis, each TCR beta chain was defined by its CDR3 amino acid sequence together with its V-gene family, and reads lacking a unique V-gene family were excluded. A later analysis removed 450 to 600 highly shared, low-generation-probability nucleotide sequences to deal with suspected cross-contamination and a sequencing artifact. A later analysis calculated a clonal expansion index for each public chain from normalized within-repertoire ranks of inferred template counts. In a later analysis, generation probabilities were computed using a VDJ recombination model fitted to out-of-frame rearrangements, and the results were checked against IGoR. In a later analysis, hypergeometric tests were used to score TCR-TCR, TCR-HLA and TCR-CMV co-occurrence, with a repertoire-size bias correction applied to TCR pairs. To estimate false discovery rates, a later analysis permuted the HLA or CMV assignments 20 times. In a later analysis, co-occurring TCRs were grouped using DBSCAN, and TCRdist sequence similarity was added for clustering within HLA-allele-positive subsets. Co-occurrence clustering excluded repertoires with fewer than 30,000 or more than 120,000 public chains, plus five with anomalous nucleotide sharing. Held by TCRdb, this immuneACCESS table contains in-frame sequences only and omits some clones. Under half of the omission traces to an unresolved V gene where checked; the cause of the rest is unknown. V and J calls and clone size come straight from that table; D and trimming were deduced from the DNA. This specimen's table enumerates about 140,000 clones. In total, the top ten clones hold around 2.2% of the sample.

The cohort comprised some 680 healthy bone marrow donors. All cohort members were sampled while nominally healthy, although unrecorded immune exposures were likely present. The donor was CMV seronegative and was included in the group of 352 seronegative cohort members. Each donor provided a peripheral blood sample, and peripheral blood mononuclear cells were used for TCR beta sequencing. Genomic DNA was extracted from the blood cell samples with the Qiagen DNeasy Blood Extraction Kit. Overall results and qualifications from the work: Sequencing depth was assumed to be roughly uniform across donors in the presence/absence analyses, though that assumption may not hold. A further reported finding was that TCR beta sequences accurately predicted the HLA-A and HLA-B alleles for most subjects in the first cohort. Only TCR beta chains were sequenced in this cohort, and the absence of alpha or paired-chain data limited detectable features. Because counts were too low, fewer than 20 rarely observed V segments, including chromosome 9 orphons, were excluded from the earlier analysis of some 540 of the donors. V-gene and J-gene trimming of TCR beta chains was associated with a missense DCLRE1C variant in a later genetic analysis, and the association was replicated in an independent cohort. Most CMV-associated TCR beta chains appeared to be HLA-restricted in a later analysis, and the HLA associations seemed to be driven largely by CMV exposure. Because HLA typing was unavailable for some donors at each locus, only the typed subset was used in association tests. The only immune exposure information available for the cohort was CMV serostatus. Compared with the roughly 720-donor mean, donors in an Asian-associated ancestry cluster had fewer N-insertions in productive TCRs, according to a later genetic analysis. When HLA alleles, especially DR and DQ, strongly co-occurred, TCR associations were difficult to assign to individual alleles. Across donors, most TCR sequences were observed very rarely, whereas some public TCRs were present in many individuals. In an earlier analysis of 500 to 650 of the donors, most TCR beta V segments appeared in productive rearrangements about 90% or about 30% of the time, broadly matching IMGT annotations. The sequencing pipeline was judged likely to have produced a cluster of highly shared sequence variants as a technical artifact. The 87-base-pair reads could not distinguish some IMGT-functional V segments, including TRBV6-2 and TRBV6-3, so those segments were excluded. A later analysis found that TCR association rates varied across HLA loci, with DRB1 alleles showing the most associated TCRs and HLA-C alleles the fewest. Linkage disequilibrium might explain the correlated functional status among segregating V segments, but an unknown experimental factor could not be ruled out. The classifier was reported to diagnose cytomegalovirus status with high specificity and sensitivity in both the original cohort and the validation cohort. In a later analysis, HLA-associated TCR beta chains were found to be more clonally expanded and to have lower generation probabilities than equally common non-associated chains. In vitro tests confirmed that three of the cytomegalovirus-associated TCR beta chains recognize cytomegalovirus antigens. According to the authors, the approach could potentially be generalized to other disease states and immunological phenotypes. According to a later analysis, parvovirus B19, influenza, CMV and Epstein-Barr virus appeared linked to several top co-occurrence clusters. The study gave a list of some 150 TCR beta chains associated with cytomegalovirus. At a false discovery rate of 0.05, a later analysis linked under 20,000 TCR beta sequences to specific HLA alleles.

The junction carries 14 bases between V and J, which are trimmed by 1 base and 5 bases respectively. The CDR3 covers 15 residues, taking in both the cysteine and the phenylalanine. Just CDR3 DNA is preserved here, 45 bases in frame from base 1. The germline V gene encodes CDR1 LGHNA and CDR2 YNFKEQ. Specimen: PBMCs. Recombination connected TRBV4-2 to TRBJ2-5; 5 matching bases give a weak D call of TRBD2. This TCR came from a young woman in good health and CMV-seronegative. Here the CDR3 is given as CASSQGVGSSETQYF. The nucleotide sequence is given as TGTGCCAGCAGCCAAGGCGTTGGGAGTTCGGAGACCCAGTACTTC.